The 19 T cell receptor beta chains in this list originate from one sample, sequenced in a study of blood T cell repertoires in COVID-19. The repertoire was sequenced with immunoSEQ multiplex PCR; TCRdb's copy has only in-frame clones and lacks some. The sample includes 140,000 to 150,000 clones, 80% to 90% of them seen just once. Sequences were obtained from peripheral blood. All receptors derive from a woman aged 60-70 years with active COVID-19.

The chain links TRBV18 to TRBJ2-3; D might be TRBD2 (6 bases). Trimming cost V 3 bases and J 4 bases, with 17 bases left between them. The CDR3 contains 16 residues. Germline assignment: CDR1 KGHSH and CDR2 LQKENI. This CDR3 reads CASSPNQAGGADTQYF. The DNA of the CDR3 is TGTGCCAGCTCACCGAACCAAGCGGGTGGGGCAGATACGCAGTATTTT.

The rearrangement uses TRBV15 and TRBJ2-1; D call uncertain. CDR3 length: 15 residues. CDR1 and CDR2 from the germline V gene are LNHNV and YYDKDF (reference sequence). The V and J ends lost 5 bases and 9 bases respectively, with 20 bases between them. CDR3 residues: CATSGERPSDGEQFF. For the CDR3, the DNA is TGTGCCACCAGCGGCGAGAGGCCATCCGACGGTGAGCAGTTCTTC.

The CDR3: CASSQGVQVHGYTF. For the CDR3, the DNA is TGTGCCAGCAGCCAAGGGGTCCAGGTGCATGGCTACACCTTC. V and J are TRBV3-1 (or the pseudogene TRBV3-2) and TRBJ1-2; no clear D. Trimming stripped 1 base from V and 6 bases from J, with 12 bases between. The germline CDR1 and CDR2 sequences are LGHDT and YNNKEL (reference sequence). The CDR3 is made up of 14 amino acids.

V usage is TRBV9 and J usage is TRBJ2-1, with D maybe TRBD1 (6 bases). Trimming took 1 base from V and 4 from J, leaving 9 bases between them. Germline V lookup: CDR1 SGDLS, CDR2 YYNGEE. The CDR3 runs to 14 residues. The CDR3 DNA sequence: TGTGCCAGCAGCGTACAGGGGTCATACAATGAGCAGTTCTTC. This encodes CASSVQGSYNEQFF.

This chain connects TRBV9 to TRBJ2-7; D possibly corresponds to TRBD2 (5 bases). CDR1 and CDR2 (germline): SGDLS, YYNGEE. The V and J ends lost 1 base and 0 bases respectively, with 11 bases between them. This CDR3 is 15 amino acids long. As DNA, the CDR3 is TGTGCCAGCAGCGTATCGAGCGGAGCCTCCTACGAGCAGTACTTC. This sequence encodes CASSVSSGASYEQYF.

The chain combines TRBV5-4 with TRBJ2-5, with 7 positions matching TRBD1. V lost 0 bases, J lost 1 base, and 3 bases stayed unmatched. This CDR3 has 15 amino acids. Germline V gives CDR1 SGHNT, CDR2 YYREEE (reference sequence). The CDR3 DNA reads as TGTGCCAGCAGCTTGGGCCCAGGGGGCCAAGAGACCCAGTACTTC. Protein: CASSLGPGGQETQYF.

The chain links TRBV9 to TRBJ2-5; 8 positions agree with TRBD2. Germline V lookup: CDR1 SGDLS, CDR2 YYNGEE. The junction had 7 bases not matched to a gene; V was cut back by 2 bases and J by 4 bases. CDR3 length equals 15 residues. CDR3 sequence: CASSVDSGSGETQYF. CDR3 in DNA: TGTGCCAGCAGCGTCGACAGCGGGAGTGGAGAGACCCAGTACTTC.

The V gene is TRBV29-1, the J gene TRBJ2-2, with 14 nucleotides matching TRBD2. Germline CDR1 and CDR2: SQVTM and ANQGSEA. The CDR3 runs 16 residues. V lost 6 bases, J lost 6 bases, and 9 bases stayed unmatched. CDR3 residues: CSVTRTSGRMAGELFF. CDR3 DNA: TGCAGCGTCACCAGGACTAGCGGGAGGATGGCCGGGGAGCTGTTTTTT.

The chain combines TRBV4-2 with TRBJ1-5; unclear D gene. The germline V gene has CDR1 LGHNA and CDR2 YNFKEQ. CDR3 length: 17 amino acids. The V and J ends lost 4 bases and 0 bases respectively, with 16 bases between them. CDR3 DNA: TGTGCCAGCAGCCCCCGGGTGGCATCAACTAGCAATCAGCCCCAGCATTTT. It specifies CASSPRVASTSNQPQHF.

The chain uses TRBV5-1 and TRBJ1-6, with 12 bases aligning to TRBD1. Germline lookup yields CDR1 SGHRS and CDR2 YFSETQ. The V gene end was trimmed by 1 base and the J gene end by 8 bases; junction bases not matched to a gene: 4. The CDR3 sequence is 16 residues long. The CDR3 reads CASSLWDRGRDSPLHF. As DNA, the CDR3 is TGCGCCAGCAGCTTGTGGGACAGGGGGCGAGATTCACCCCTCCACTTT. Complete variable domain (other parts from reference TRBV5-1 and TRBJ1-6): KAGVTQTPRYLIKTRGQQVTLSCSPISGHRSVSWYQQTPGQGLQFLFEYFSETQRNKGNFPGRFSGRQFSNSRSEMNVSTLELGDSALYLCASSLWDRGRDSPLHFGNGTRLTVT.

CDR3 region: CASSIGGNQPQHF. DNA for the CDR3: TGTGCCAGTAGTATCGGGGGTAATCAGCCCCAGCATTTT. This sequence joins TRBV19 and TRBJ1-5; D is possibly TRBD1 (5 bases). CDR3 length: 13 residues. V was shortened by 3 bases and J by 4 bases, with 7 bases between the two germline ends. CDR1 LNHDA and CDR2 SQIVND come from the germline V gene (reference sequence).

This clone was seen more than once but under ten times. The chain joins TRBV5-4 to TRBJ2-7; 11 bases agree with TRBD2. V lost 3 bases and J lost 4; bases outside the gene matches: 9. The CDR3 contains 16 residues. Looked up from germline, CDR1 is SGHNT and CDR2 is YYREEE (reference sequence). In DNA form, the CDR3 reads TGTGCCAGCAGCTGGGGGCTAGCGGGAGGACTTTACGAGCAGTACTTC. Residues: CASSWGLAGGLYEQYF.

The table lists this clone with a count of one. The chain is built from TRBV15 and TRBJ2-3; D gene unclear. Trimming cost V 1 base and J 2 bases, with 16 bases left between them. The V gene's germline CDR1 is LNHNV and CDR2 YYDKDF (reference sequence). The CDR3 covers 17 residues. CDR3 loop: CATSRGHPAVTTDTQYF. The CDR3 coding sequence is TGTGCCACCAGCAGAGGTCATCCGGCGGTAACCACAGATACGCAGTATTTT.

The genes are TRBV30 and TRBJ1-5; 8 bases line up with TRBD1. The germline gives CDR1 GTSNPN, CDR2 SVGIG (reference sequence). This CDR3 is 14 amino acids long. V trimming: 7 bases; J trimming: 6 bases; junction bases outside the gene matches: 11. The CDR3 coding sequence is TGTGCCTTAGGCCAGGGGGCCAGGAGTCAGCCCCAGCATTTT. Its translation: CALGQGARSQPQHF.

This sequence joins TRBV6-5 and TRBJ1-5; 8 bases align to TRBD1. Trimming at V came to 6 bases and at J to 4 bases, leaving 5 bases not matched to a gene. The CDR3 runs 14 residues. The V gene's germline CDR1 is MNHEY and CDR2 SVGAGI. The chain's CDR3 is CASSLTGGNQPQHF. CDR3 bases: TGTGCCAGCAGCCTCACAGGGGGAAATCAGCCCCAGCATTTT.

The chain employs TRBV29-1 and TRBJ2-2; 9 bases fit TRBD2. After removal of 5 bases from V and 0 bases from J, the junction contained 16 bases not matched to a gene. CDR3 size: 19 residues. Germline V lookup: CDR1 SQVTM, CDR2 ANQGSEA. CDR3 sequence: CSVPRPITSGFANTGELFF. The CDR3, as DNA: TGCAGCGTTCCCCGTCCTATAACTAGCGGGTTCGCGAACACCGGGGAGCTGTTTTTT.

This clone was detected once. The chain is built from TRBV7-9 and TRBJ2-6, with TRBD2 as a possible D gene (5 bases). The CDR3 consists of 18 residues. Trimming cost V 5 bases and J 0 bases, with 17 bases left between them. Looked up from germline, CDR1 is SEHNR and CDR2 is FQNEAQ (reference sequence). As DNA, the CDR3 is TGTGCCAGCAGCCAATCCGGGGATCTCAACTCTGGGGCCAACGTCCTGACTTTC. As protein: CASSQSGDLNSGANVLTF.

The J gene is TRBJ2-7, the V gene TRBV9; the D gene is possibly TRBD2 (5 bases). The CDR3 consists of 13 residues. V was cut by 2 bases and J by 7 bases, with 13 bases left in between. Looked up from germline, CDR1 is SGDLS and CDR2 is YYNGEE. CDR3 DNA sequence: TGTGCCAGCAGCGTCTCTACCTGGGAGGAGCAGTACTTC. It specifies CASSVSTWEEQYF.

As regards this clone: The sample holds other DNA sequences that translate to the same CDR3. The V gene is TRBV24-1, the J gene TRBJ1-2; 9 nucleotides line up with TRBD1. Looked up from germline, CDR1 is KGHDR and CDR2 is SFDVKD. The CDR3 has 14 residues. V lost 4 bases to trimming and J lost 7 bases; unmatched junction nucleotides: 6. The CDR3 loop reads CATSDPGTGFGYTF. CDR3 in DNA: TGTGCCACCAGTGACCCCGGGACAGGGTTTGGCTACACCTTC.